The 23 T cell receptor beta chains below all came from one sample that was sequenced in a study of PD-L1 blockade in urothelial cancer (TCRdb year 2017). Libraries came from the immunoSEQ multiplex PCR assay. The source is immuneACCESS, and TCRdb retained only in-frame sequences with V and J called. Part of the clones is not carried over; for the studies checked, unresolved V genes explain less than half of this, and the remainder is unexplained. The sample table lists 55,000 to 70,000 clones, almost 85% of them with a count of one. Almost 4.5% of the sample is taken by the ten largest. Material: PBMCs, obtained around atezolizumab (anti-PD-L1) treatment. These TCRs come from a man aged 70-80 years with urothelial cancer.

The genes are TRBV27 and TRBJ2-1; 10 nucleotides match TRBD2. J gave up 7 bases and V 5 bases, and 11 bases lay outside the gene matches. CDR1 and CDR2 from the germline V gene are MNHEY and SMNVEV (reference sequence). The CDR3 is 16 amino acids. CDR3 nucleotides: TGTGCCAGCAGTCCCCTGGCTAGCGGGAGAAAGAATGAGCAGTTCTTC. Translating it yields CASSPLASGRKNEQFF.

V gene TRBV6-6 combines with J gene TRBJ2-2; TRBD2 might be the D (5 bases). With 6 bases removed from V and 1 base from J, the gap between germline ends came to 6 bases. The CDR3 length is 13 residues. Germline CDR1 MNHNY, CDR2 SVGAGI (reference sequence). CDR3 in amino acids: CASRRVNTGELFF. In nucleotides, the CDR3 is TGTGCCAGCAGGAGGGTGAACACCGGGGAGCTGTTTTTT.

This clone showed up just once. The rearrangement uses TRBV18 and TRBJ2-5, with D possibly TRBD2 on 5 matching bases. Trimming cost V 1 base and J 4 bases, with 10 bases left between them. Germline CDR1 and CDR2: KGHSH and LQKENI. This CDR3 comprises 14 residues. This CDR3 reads CASSPRGEGETQYF. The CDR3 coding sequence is TGTGCCAGCTCACCACGAGGCGAGGGAGAGACCCAGTACTTC.

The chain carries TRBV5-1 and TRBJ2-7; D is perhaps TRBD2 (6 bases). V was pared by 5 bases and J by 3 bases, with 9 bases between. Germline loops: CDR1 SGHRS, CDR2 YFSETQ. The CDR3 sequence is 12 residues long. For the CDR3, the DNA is TGCGCCAGCAGTCTGGAGGGCTACGAGCAGTACTTC. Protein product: CASSLEGYEQYF.

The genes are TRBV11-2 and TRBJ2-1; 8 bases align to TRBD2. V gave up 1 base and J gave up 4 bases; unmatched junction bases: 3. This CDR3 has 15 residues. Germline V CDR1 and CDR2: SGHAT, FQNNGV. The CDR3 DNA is TGTGCCAGCAGCTTAGGCGGGAGGAATTACAATGAGCAGTTCTTC. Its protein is CASSLGGRNYNEQFF.

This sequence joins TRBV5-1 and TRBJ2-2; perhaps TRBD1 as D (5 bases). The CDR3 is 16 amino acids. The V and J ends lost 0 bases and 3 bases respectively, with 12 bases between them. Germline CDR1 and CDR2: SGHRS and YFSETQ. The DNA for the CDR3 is TGCGCCAGCAGCTTGGGCCAGGGTACGGACACCGGGGAGCTGTTTTTT. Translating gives CASSLGQGTDTGELFF. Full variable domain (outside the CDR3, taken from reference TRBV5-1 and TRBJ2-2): KAGVTQTPRYLIKTRGQQVTLSCSPISGHRSVSWYQQTPGQGLQFLFEYFSETQRNKGNFPGRFSGRQFSNSRSEMNVSTLELGDSALYLCASSLGQGTDTGELFFGEGSRLTVL.

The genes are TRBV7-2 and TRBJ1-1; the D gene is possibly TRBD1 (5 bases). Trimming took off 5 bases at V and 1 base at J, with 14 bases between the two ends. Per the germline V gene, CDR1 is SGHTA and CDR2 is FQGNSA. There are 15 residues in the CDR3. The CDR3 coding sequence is TGTGCCAGCAGCCAACACGGGGGGGAGAACACTGAAGCTTTCTTT. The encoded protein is CASSQHGGENTEAFF. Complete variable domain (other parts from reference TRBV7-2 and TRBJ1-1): GAGVSQSPSNKVTEKGKDVELRCDPISGHTALYWYRQSLGQGLEFLIYFQGNSAPDKSGLPSDRFSAERTGGSVSTLTIQRTQQEDSAVYLCASSQHGGENTEAFFGQGTRLTVV.

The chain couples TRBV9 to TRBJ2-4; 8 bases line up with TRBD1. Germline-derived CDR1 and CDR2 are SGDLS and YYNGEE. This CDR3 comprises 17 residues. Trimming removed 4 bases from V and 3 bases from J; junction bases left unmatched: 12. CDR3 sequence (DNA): TGTGCCAGCAGCATGAAGGACAGGGAACGTGTCAAAAACATTCAGTACTTC. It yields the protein CASSMKDRERVKNIQYF.

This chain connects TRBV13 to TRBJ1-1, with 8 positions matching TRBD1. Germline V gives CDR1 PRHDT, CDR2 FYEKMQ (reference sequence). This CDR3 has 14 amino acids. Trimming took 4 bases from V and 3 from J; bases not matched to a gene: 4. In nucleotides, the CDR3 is TGTGCCAGCAGCTCGGACAGGGAGGACACTGAAGCTTTCTTT. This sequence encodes CASSSDREDTEAFF.

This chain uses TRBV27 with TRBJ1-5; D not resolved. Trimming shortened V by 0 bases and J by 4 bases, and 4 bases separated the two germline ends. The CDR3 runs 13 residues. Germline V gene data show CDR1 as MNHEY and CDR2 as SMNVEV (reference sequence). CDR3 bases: TGTGCCAGCAGTTTATCACAGAATCAGCCCCAGCATTTT. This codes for CASSLSQNQPQHF.

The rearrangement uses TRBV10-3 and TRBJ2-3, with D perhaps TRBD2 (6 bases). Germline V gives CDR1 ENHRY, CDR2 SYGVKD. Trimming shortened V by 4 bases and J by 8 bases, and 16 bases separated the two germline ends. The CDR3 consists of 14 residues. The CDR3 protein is CAISAGLESCTQYF. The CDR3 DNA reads TGTGCCATCAGTGCGGGACTGGAGTCGTGTACGCAGTATTTT.

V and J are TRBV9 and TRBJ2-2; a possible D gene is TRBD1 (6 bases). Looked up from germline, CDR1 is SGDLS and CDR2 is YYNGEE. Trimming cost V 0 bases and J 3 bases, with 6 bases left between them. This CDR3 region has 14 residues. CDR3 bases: TGTGCCAGCAGCGTAGAGGGGGACACCGGGGAGCTGTTTTTT. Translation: CASSVEGDTGELFF.

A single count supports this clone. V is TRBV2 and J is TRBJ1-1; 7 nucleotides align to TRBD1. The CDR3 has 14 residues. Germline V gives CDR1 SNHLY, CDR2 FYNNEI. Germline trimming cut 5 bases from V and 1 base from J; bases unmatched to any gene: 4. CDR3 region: CASSPQGRNTEAFF. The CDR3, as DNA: TGTGCCAGCAGTCCACAGGGGCGGAACACTGAAGCTTTCTTT.

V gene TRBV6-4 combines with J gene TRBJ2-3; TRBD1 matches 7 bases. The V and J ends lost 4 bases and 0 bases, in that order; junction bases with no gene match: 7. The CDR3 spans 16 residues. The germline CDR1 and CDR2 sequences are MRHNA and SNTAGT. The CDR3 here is CASSAHRGGSTDTQYF. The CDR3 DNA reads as TGTGCCAGCAGTGCCCACAGGGGTGGAAGCACAGATACGCAGTATTTT.

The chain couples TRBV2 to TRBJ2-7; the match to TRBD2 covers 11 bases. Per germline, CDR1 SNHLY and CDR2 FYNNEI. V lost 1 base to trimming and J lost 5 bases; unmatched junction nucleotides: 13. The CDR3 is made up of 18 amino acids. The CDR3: CASSEVVAGGPMANEQYF. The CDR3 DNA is TGTGCCAGCAGTGAAGTGGTAGCGGGAGGGCCGATGGCCAACGAGCAGTACTTC.

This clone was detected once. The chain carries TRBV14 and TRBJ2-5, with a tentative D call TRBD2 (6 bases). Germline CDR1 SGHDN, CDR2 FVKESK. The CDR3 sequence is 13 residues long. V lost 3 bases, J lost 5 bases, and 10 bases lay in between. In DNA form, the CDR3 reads TGTGCCAGCAGCCACCGGGGGACCGAGACCCAGTACTTC. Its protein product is CASSHRGTETQYF.

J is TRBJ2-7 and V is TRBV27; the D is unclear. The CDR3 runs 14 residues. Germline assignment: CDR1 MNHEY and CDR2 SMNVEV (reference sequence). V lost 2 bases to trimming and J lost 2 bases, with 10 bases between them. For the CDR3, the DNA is TGTGCCAGCAGTTTAGGGCCTACGCCCTACGAGCAGTACTTC. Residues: CASSLGPTPYEQYF.

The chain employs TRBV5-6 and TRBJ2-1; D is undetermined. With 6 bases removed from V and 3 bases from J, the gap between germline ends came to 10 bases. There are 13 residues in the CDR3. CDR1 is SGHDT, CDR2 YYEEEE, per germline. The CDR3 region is CASIAVNYNEQFF. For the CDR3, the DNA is TGTGCCAGCATCGCGGTAAACTACAATGAGCAGTTCTTC.

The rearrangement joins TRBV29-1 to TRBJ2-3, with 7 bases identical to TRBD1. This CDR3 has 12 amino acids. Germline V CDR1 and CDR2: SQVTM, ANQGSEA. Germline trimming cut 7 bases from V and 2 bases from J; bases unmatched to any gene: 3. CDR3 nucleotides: TGCAGCGCCGGACAGGTCACAGATACGCAGTATTTT. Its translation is CSAGQVTDTQYF.

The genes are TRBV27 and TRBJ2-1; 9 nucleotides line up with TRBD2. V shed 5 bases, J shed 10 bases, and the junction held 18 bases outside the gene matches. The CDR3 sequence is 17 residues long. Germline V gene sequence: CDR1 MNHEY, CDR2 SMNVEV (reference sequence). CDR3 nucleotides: TGTGCCAGCAGTCTAGCGGGACAGATAAATCCTGAGGTAGAGCAGTTCTTC. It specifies CASSLAGQINPEVEQFF.

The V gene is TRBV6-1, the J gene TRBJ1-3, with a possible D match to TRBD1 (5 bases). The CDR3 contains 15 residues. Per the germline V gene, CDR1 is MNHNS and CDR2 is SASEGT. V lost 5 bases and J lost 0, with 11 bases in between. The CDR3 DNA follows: TGTGCCAGCAGTCCCCGGGGGGACTCTGGAAACACCATATATTTT. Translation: CASSPRGDSGNTIYF.

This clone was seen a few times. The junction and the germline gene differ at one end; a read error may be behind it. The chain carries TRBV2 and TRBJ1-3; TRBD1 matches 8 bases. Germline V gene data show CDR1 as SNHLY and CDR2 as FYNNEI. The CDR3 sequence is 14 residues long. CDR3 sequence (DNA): TGTGCCAGCAGTCGACAGGGGATTGGAGACACCATATATTTT. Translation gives CASSRQGIGDTIYF.

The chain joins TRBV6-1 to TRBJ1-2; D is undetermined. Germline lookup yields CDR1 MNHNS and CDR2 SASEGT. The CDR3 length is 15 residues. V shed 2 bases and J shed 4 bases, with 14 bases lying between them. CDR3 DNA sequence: TGTGCCAGCAGTGAATATCCGGGGTCGGCCTATGGCTACACCTTC. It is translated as CASSEYPGSAYGYTF.